This TCR beta chain was sequenced in a study of immune evolution from preneoplasia to lung adenocarcinoma. The table came from immunoSEQ multiplex PCR; TCRdb's copy has only in-frame clones and leaves some out. The data contain approximately 11,000 clones, roughly 85% of them singletons. The germline V gene has CDR1 MDHEN and CDR2 SYDVKM. V gave up 6 bases and J gave up 0 bases, with 15 bases separating them. CDR3 length equals 15 residues. The receptor's source is a person between 65 and 79 years old with invasive lung adenocarcinoma. Sequenced: FFPE invasive lung adenocarcinoma tissue. This chain uses TRBV28 with TRBJ2-7; D not certain. The CDR3 bases are TGTGCCAGCAGCACTTACATGGCTAGCTCCTACGAGCAGTACTTC. This translates into CASSTYMASSYEQYF.